Listed below are T cell receptor beta chains from one sample, sequenced in a study of shared clonotypes between healthy human individuals. Libraries were prepared by immunoSEQ multiplex PCR; TCRdb keeps only in-frame clonotypes and omits some of them. Here the sample spans 1.4 million or so clones, around 98.5% being singletons. Sequencing used naive CD4+ T cells sorted from blood. These receptors all come from a man younger than 40 in good health. CDR3s include the opening cysteine and the closing phenylalanine or tryptophan. D genes are given only for firm matches. Clone size is stated in some rows and not others, as once, few, many or a class when expanded.

V: TRBV7-9; J: TRBJ2-7; size: .; D: .; DNA: TGTGCCAGCAGCTCCCGCGGATCCTACGAGCAGTACTTC; CDR3: CASSSRGSYEQYF
V: TRBV6-1; J: TRBJ1-5; size: .; D: TRBD1; DNA: TGTGCCAGCACGGACAGGGCGGGCAATCAGCCCCAGCATTTT; CDR3: CASTDRAGNQPQHF
V: TRBV6-6; J: TRBJ2-7; size: .; D: TRBD1; DNA: TGTGCCAGCAGTTATCAGGGGGTCAGGTACGAGCAGTACTTC; CDR3: CASSYQGVRYEQYF
V: TRBV4-1; J: TRBJ2-7; size: .; D: TRBD1; DNA: TGCGCCAGCAGCCAAGACGGATTACCGGGACAGGTCTACGAGCAGTACTTC; CDR3: CASSQDGLPGQVYEQYF
V: TRBV5-1; J: TRBJ2-1; size: once; D: .; DNA: TGCGCCAGCAGCTGGGGAGCAAATGAGCAGTTCTTC; CDR3: CASSWGANEQFF
V: TRBV19; J: TRBJ2-3; size: .; D: .; DNA: TGTGCCAGTACGACAGGCGGTCCCGATACGCAGTATTTT; CDR3: CASTTGGPDTQYF
V: TRBV19; J: TRBJ1-1; size: .; D: .; DNA: TGTGCCAGTACTCAAGGGGTGGGGGCTGAAGCTTTCTTT; CDR3: CASTQGVGAEAFF
V: TRBV6-1; J: TRBJ2-7; size: .; D: .; DNA: TGTGCCAGCAGTGAAGCGCTTACGGCTAGCTCCTACGAGCAGTACTTC; CDR3: CASSEALTASSYEQYF
V: TRBV28; J: TRBJ2-3; size: .; D: TRBD2; DNA: TGTGCCAGCACCTTGCCTCGGGGGGTGGATACGCAGTATTTT; CDR3: CASTLPRGVDTQYF
V: TRBV9; J: TRBJ2-3; size: .; D: .; DNA: TGTGCCAGCAGCGTAGAGATTACCACAGATACGCAGTATTTT; CDR3: CASSVEITTDTQYF
V: TRBV28; J: TRBJ1-5; size: .; D: TRBD1; DNA: TGTGCCAGCAGACTATCTTCCGGGACAGGCAATCAGCCCCAGCATTTT; CDR3: CASRLSSGTGNQPQHF
V: TRBV14; J: TRBJ1-2; size: .; D: .; DNA: TGTGCCAGCAGCCAAGCCGGGACGATGAGCTACACCTTC; CDR3: CASSQAGTMSYTF
V: TRBV18; J: TRBJ1-4; size: .; D: .; DNA: TGTGCCAGCTCACCTACCCCACAAGGGGTGGCAACTAATGAAAAACTGTTTTTT; CDR3: CASSPTPQGVATNEKLFF
V: TRBV5-1; J: TRBJ2-7; size: .; D: .; DNA: TGCGCCAGCAGCTTGGAGGCTGGCCGTTCCTACGAGCAGTACTTC; CDR3: CASSLEAGRSYEQYF
V: TRBV6-1; J: TRBJ2-2; size: .; D: .; DNA: TGTGCCAGCCGGACCAACGGGGTGAACACCGGGGAGCTGTTTTTT; CDR3: CASRTNGVNTGELFF
V: TRBV30; J: TRBJ2-7; size: .; D: TRBD2; DNA: TGTGCCTGGAGCGACGACCCGGGAGGGACATACGAGCAGTACTTC; CDR3: CAWSDDPGGTYEQYF
V: TRBV27; J: TRBJ2-5; size: .; D: .; DNA: TGTGCCAGCAGTTTCACTACTAGATCAGAGACCCAGTACTTC; CDR3: CASSFTTRSETQYF
V: TRBV7-2; J: TRBJ2-5; size: .; D: .; DNA: TGTGCCAGCAGCAATCGAGGGGGAGAGACCCAGTACTTC; CDR3: CASSNRGGETQYF
V: TRBV19; J: TRBJ2-1; size: .; D: TRBD2; DNA: TGTGCCAGTAGTATGGGAGGGTCTTTGAGCGGCGATGAGCAGTTCTTC; CDR3: CASSMGGSLSGDEQFF
V: TRBV7-9; J: TRBJ2-1; size: .; D: .; DNA: TGTGCCAGCAGCCCGCGGGCAAGCTCCTACAATGAGCAGTTCTTC; CDR3: CASSPRASSYNEQFF
V: TRBV9; J: TRBJ2-7; size: .; D: .; DNA: TGTGCCAGCAGGGGGGAAAGCTCCTACGAGCAGTACTTC; CDR3: CASRGESSYEQYF
V: TRBV9; J: TRBJ2-7; size: once; D: TRBD2; DNA: TGTGCCAGCAGCGTAGTAGCTAGCGGGTCTTACGAGCAGTACTTC; CDR3: CASSVVASGSYEQYF
V: TRBV10-3; J: TRBJ2-1; size: .; D: .; DNA: TGTGCCACGGCGGACGGATTAATGCCTTCCTACAATGAGCAGTTCTTC; CDR3: CATADGLMPSYNEQFF
V: TRBV11-3; J: TRBJ2-7; size: .; D: .; DNA: TGTGCCAGCAGCTTAGATCCTTGGTCATACGAGCAGTACTTC; CDR3: CASSLDPWSYEQYF
V: TRBV5-1; J: TRBJ2-4; size: once; D: .; DNA: TGCGCCAGCAGCTTGCCGGAGGGGGACATTCAGTACTTC; CDR3: CASSLPEGDIQYF
V: TRBV11-2; J: TRBJ1-2; size: .; D: .; DNA: TGTGCCAGCAGCCCTCGGATCGGGGACTATGGCTACACCTTC; CDR3: CASSPRIGDYGYTF
V: TRBV5-1; J: TRBJ2-3; size: .; D: .; DNA: TGCGCCAGCAGCTTGAGTAGGGGTTACGAAACAGATACGCAGTATTTT; CDR3: CASSLSRGYETDTQYF
V: TRBV5-8; J: TRBJ1-2; size: .; D: .; DNA: TGTGCCAGCAGCTCCCGGGGCCGTCCGTTCTTCTATGGCTACACCTTC; CDR3: CASSSRGRPFFYGYTF